The 2 T cell receptor beta chains presented below share a single source sample, sequenced in a study of vaccination and CD4 T cells after COVID-19. These receptors' targets are unknown. The time point is: late sampling 161 to 241 days after vaccination in three convalescent patients. Treatment of the sample: approximately 9-day PBMC culture with coronavirus spike peptide pools or control peptides (ViraFEST assay). Sequenced with the Oncomine TCR Beta short-read assay was DNA taken from cultured CD4+ T cells. TCRdb reprocessed the PCR reads with MiXCR, giving one entry per CDR3 protein. Seen here are 25,000 to 30,000 distinct CDR3 sequences, around two fifths observed once, and the top ten hold approximately 5.3%. The sample in question was CD4+ T cells from blood, cultured in vitro, obtained about 7 months after SARS-CoV-2 vaccination. These receptors were taken from a human donor who had recovered from COVID-19.

A note on this clonotype: Since a much larger clone is just one base distant, this may be a read error. This CDR3 is missing its conserved last phenylalanine or tryptophan, likely due to a read error. The chain employs TRBV7-8 and TRBJ1-1, with TRBD1 matching over 8 bases. The CDR3 has 13 amino acids. Germline V CDR1 and CDR2: SGHVS, FQNEAQ. V shed 2 bases and J 4 bases; nucleotides not matched to a gene: 0. CDR3 bases: TGTGCCAGCAGCTTAACAGGGGGCACTGAAGCTTTCCTT. It yields the protein CASSLTGGTEAFL.

J is TRBJ2-3 and V is TRBV20-1; D remains unclear. CDR1 DFQATT and CDR2 SNEGSKA come from the germline V gene (reference sequence). V was cut by 8 bases and J by 2 bases, with 14 bases left in between. The CDR3 has 13 residues. The chain's CDR3 is CSPPGLFTDTQYF. The CDR3 region has the DNA TGCAGTCCCCCGGGTCTATTCACAGATACGCAGTATTTT.